Listed below are T cell receptor beta chains from one sample, sequenced in a study of molecular identifiers for immune sequencing clone quantification. Each CDR3 protein is one row after TCRdb ran MiXCR on the PCR reads. The data show around 470,000 distinct CDR3 sequences, around 23% seen once. Input material: naive CD8+ T cells from blood, with Jurkat cell RNA spiked in. The receptors derive from a human donor in good health. Some libraries in this study had Jurkat cell RNA spiked in. CDR3s include the opening cysteine and the closing phenylalanine or tryptophan. The order of the fields is D gene, V gene, clone size, J gene, CDR3 DNA, CDR3 protein. The D gene is left open where the match is weak. Expanded clones get a size class; other rows say once, few or many, or leave the size out.

>NA|TRBV7-6|many|TRBJ1-5
TGTGCCAGCAGCATGGGACCCCCAGGGAGCAATCAGCCCCAGCATTTT
CASSMGPPGSNQPQHF
>NA|TRBV2|NA|TRBJ2-5
TGTGCCAGCAGTGAGGTCTCTGAACAAGAGACCCAGTACTTC
CASSEVSEQETQYF
>NA|TRBV4-1|NA|TRBJ2-7
TGCGCCAGCAGCCGGTTGCCTGGGGCAGGGGTGTACGAGCAGTACTTC
CASSRLPGAGVYEQYF
>TRBD1|TRBV4-3|NA|TRBJ1-4
TGCGCCAGCGGCCATTTCACAGGGGGGGGAGAGGAAAAACTGTTTTTT
CASGHFTGGGEEKLFF
>TRBD1|TRBV6-5|many|TRBJ1-2
TGTGCCAGCAGTGCGGGGACAGGGGCGCCACACACCTTC
CASSAGTGAPHTF
>NA|TRBV9|NA|TRBJ2-5
TGTGCCAGCAGCGACGGACAGTGTCCTATGAAGACCCAGTACTTC
CASSDGQCPMKTQYF
>NA|TRBV7-9|few|TRBJ2-7
TGTGCCAGCAGCGTCGAGTGGGACGGGGGGCAGTACTTC
CASSVEWDGGQYF
>NA|TRBV7-9|many|TRBJ1-1
TGTGCCAGCAGCTCCTCCGGGACTCAGAACACTGAAGCTTTCTTT
CASSSSGTQNTEAFF
>TRBD2|TRBV7-8|few|TRBJ2-3
TGTGCCAGCAGCTTAGCAGCTAGCGGGACTAGCACAGATACGCAGTATTTT
CASSLAASGTSTDTQYF
>NA|TRBV15|few|TRBJ1-2
TGTGCCACCAGCAGAGATCAGACAGACTATGGCTACACCTTC
CATSRDQTDYGYTF
>NA|TRBV4-1|NA|TRBJ1-1
TGCGCCAGCAGCCCAAGAGGAGGAGGAGGGACTGAAGCTTTCTTT
CASSPRGGGGTEAFF
>NA|TRBV30|few|TRBJ2-1
TGTGCCTGGAGTCCAGGGAACTCCTACAATGAGCAGTTCTTC
CAWSPGNSYNEQFF
>NA|TRBV5-4|few|TRBJ2-1
TGTGCCAGCAGCGAAGACAGCTACAATGAGCAGTTCTTC
CASSEDSYNEQFF
>TRBD1|TRBV12-3/TRBV12-4|few|TRBJ1-6
TGTGCCAGCAGTTCCCAGACAGGGGTCGGCTATAATTCACCCCTCCACTTT
CASSSQTGVGYNSPLHF
>NA|TRBV3-1|NA|TRBJ2-3
TGTGCCAGCGGCCAGCGTGGGGTCCTCGATACGCAGTATTTT
CASGQRGVLDTQYF
>NA|TRBV4-1|NA|TRBJ1-5
TGCGCCAGCAGCCAAGATAGAGGGTTCTACAATCCGCCCCAGCATTTT
CASSQDRGFYNPPQHF
>NA|TRBV6-5|NA|TRBJ2-1
TGTGCCAGCAGTTACACTCTTGAAGCAGGAAATGAGCAGTTCTTC
CASSYTLEAGNEQFF
>NA|TRBV29-1|NA|TRBJ2-7
TGCAGCGTTGTTGGGGTAGCGAGACCCTACGAGCAGTACTTC
CSVVGVARPYEQYF
>NA|TRBV27|many|TRBJ1-1
TGTGCCAGCAGTCTATCCGGACGGAATGAAGCTTTCTTT
CASSLSGRNEAFF
>TRBD1|TRBV20-1|NA|TRBJ2-6
TGCAGTGCTACCCCTATACGGGACAGAGGGTATTCTTCTGGGGCCAACGTCCTGACTTTC
CSATPIRDRGYSSGANVLTF
>TRBD1|TRBV7-2|many|TRBJ1-1
TGTGCCAGCAGCCGATACGGGACAGCGCGATCCTATGAAGCTTTCTTT
CASSRYGTARSYEAFF
>TRBD2|TRBV3-1|many|TRBJ2-1
TGTGCCAGCAGCCAAGATAGACTAGCGGGAGTGGTTCTGTTCTTC
CASSQDRLAGVVLFF
>TRBD2|TRBV7-3|NA|TRBJ2-2
TGTGCCAGCAGCTCCCGGACTAGCGGAACCACCGGGGAGCTGTTTTTT
CASSSRTSGTTGELFF
>TRBD2|TRBV20-1|many|TRBJ2-4
TGCAGTGCTAGGGGGGAGCGGGAGATAGCCAAAAACATTCAGTACTTC
CSARGEREIAKNIQYF
>TRBD2|TRBV9|NA|TRBJ2-3
TGTGCCAGCAGCGGGGGGACTAGCGGGAGTTTCCCAGATCCGCAGTATTTT
CASSGGTSGSFPDPQYF
>NA|TRBV29-1|many|TRBJ2-5
TGCAGCGTTGTAGGTGACCAAGAGACCCAGTACTTC
CSVVGDQETQYF
>NA|TRBV2|NA|TRBJ2-5
TGTGCCAGCAGCCCCGGGATCGGCCAGGGGCGAGAGACCCAGTACTTC
CASSPGIGQGRETQYF
>TRBD2|TRBV20-1|many|TRBJ2-3
TGCAGTGCTCCAGTCGGGGAGGGTGGAGCAGATACGCAGTATTTT
CSAPVGEGGADTQYF
>NA|TRBV7-9|many|TRBJ2-7
TGTGCCAGCAGCTTAGCGGGGAACACCTACGAGCAGTACTTC
CASSLAGNTYEQYF
>TRBD2|TRBV6-2/TRBV6-3|NA|TRBJ2-3
TGTGCCAGCACCCGAACCAATAGCGGGGGCCACACAGATACGCAGTATTTT
CASTRTNSGGHTDTQYF
>TRBD1|TRBV18|NA|TRBJ2-7
TGTGCCAGCTCACGGGACAGGGGTGGATACGAGCAGTACTTC
CASSRDRGGYEQYF
>TRBD2|TRBV6-6|few|TRBJ2-1
TGTGCCAGCAGTTACCCCCCTAGCGGGGACTACAATGAGCAGTTCTTC
CASSYPPSGDYNEQFF
>NA|TRBV9|few|TRBJ1-2
TGTGCCAGCAGCGAGTGGGCTCCGGCTAACTATGGCTACACCTTC
CASSEWAPANYGYTF
>NA|TRBV7-9|NA|TRBJ2-5
TGTGCCAGCAGCTTAGCGTTTAGTGAGACCCGGTGCTTC
CASSLAFSETRCF
>NA|TRBV4-3|few|TRBJ1-1
TGCGCCAGCAGCCAAGGGGCGCGGTCCACTGAAGCTTTCTTT
CASSQGARSTEAFF
>NA|TRBV6-5|NA|TRBJ1-1
TGTGCCAGCAGTTACCGGACTTGGACTGAAGCTTTCTTT
CASSYRTWTEAFF
>NA|TRBV7-8|NA|TRBJ1-4
TGTGCCAGCAGCTTCGGGAGAGTTGAGAGTGAAAAACTGTTTTTT
CASSFGRVESEKLFF
>TRBD1|TRBV7-9|many|TRBJ2-3
TGTGCCAGCAGCCCTCCGTCAGGGGGCCCGACAGATACGCAGTATTTT
CASSPPSGGPTDTQYF
>TRBD1|TRBV20-1|few|TRBJ2-5
TGCAGTGCTAGAGATCGTCGCGGGACAGGGGCACCCTTACAAGAGACCCAGTACTTC
CSARDRRGTGAPLQETQYF
>NA|TRBV14|few|TRBJ1-3
TGTGCCAGCAGCCAAGATGGGCTTATTGGAAACACCATATATTTT
CASSQDGLIGNTIYF
>TRBD1|TRBV20-1|many|TRBJ2-7
TGCAGTGCTAGAGGGGACAGCTCTCATGCGCAGTACTTC
CSARGDSSHAQYF
>TRBD1|TRBV20-1|NA|TRBJ2-5
TGCAGTGCCACGAAACCAGGGGGAATGCGCCAAGAGACCCAGTACTTC
CSATKPGGMRQETQYF
>TRBD1|TRBV19|NA|TRBJ2-3
TGTGCCAGTAGTAACCGGGACAGGGTTAAAGATACGCAGTATTTT
CASSNRDRVKDTQYF
>NA|TRBV5-6|few|TRBJ2-7
TGTGCCAGCAGCCGACAGCTCCCGGCTTTCTACGAGCAGTACTTC
CASSRQLPAFYEQYF
>NA|TRBV29-1|many|TRBJ2-3
TGCAGCGTTGAAGCGACTGCGCCTAGCACAGATACGCAGTATTTT
CSVEATAPSTDTQYF
>NA|TRBV4-3|few|TRBJ2-2
TGCGCCAGCAGCCAAGATCTTAACCCCGCGAACACCGGGGAGCTGTTTTTT
CASSQDLNPANTGELFF
>NA|TRBV15|NA|TRBJ2-1
TGTGCCACCAGCAGAGTGGTAGGCGGGGTAGATGGGCAGTTCTTC
CATSRVVGGVDGQFF
>NA|TRBV29-1|many|TRBJ1-5
TGCAGCGTTGAGGGGGGTCATAGCAATCAGCCCCAGCATTTT
CSVEGGHSNQPQHF
>TRBD1|TRBV27|NA|TRBJ2-7
TGTGCCAGCAGTTTACAGCCAGGGGGCGAGCAGTACTTC
CASSLQPGGEQYF
>NA|TRBV4-3|few|TRBJ2-3
TGCGCCAGCAGCCAGGACTTCAAGCTCAATACGCAGTATTTT
CASSQDFKLNTQYF
>NA|TRBV5-4|many|TRBJ2-3
TGTGCCAGCAGCTTGATGACAGATACGCAGTATTTT
CASSLMTDTQYF